This paragraph covers one TCR beta chain sequence. The germline gives CDR1 LGHNA, CDR2 YNFKEQ. This CDR3 is built from 15 residues. V was shortened by 2 bases and J by 5 bases, with 12 bases between the two germline ends. These data belong to a study of blood T cell repertoires in COVID-19. Study-level background: From the United States, Italy and Spain came samples of acute and convalescent COVID-19. PBMCs, B-cell-depleted T cells, or T cells provided the cDNA or gDNA that made up the material.

As originally analysed: Researchers report that nucleated cell counts were estimated from reference gene primer amplification. Profiled with immunoSEQ multiplex PCR; TCRdb holds only in-frame clones, not every one. V, J and clone size reflect that table, while D and trimming were determined from the DNA. The sample has about 180,000 clones, about 87% seen once. The source is a woman in her twenties or thirties with acute or convalescent COVID-19. The chain employs TRBV4-2 and TRBJ1-4; D not certain. Sequenced material: peripheral blood. The CDR3 DNA follows: TGTGCCAGCAGCCAACCACATGTAGCGAATGAAAAACTGTTTTTT. This gives the protein CASSQPHVANEKLFF.